The 22 T cell receptor beta chains listed next were all sequenced from one sample in a study of OX40 agonist ivuxolimab in advanced cancers. Some clones are missing from TCRdb's copy, which holds only in-frame ones; the method was immunoSEQ multiplex PCR. The sample has tens of thousands of clones; around 86% are singletons. Sample: CD4+ or CD8+ T cells sorted from blood, taken in a trial of the OX40 agonist ivuxolimab. Every receptor here comes from an adult with an advanced solid tumor such as melanoma, head and neck, liver or kidney cancer.

The sample holds a few counts of this clone. V and J are TRBV2 and TRBJ1-5, with D tentatively TRBD1 (5 bases). V was cut by 4 bases and J by 4 bases, with 14 bases left in between. The CDR3 spans 15 residues. CDR1 is SNHLY and CDR2 is FYNNEI in the germline V gene. CDR3 residues: CASSVSGKGNQPQHF. CDR3 coding DNA: TGTGCCAGCAGTGTGTCAGGGAAGGGGAATCAGCCCCAGCATTTT.

The rearrangement joins TRBV4-3 to TRBJ1-4, with D unresolved. Germline V gives CDR1 LGHNA, CDR2 YSLEER. The CDR3 length is 16 residues. V lost 2 bases to trimming and J lost 4 bases, with 14 bases between them. The DNA of the CDR3 is TGCGCCAGCAGCCAAAGGGCGGGCGCCTTTAATGAAAAACTGTTTTTT. As protein: CASSQRAGAFNEKLFF.

V is TRBV7-9 and J is TRBJ1-1; 10 bases agree with TRBD1. This CDR3 has 15 residues. Germline trimming cut 3 bases from V and 2 bases from J; bases unmatched to any gene: 3. Per the germline V gene, CDR1 is SEHNR and CDR2 is FQNEAQ (reference sequence). This CDR3 is CASSFRTGGNTEAFF. The CDR3 nucleotides are TGTGCCAGCAGCTTCAGGACAGGGGGTAACACTGAAGCTTTCTTT.

This chain connects TRBV6-1 to TRBJ2-1, with a weak D call TRBD2 (7 bases). Trimming pared 6 bases from V and 7 bases from J, leaving 19 bases between. The CDR3 totals 15 residues. Germline assignment: CDR1 MNHNS and CDR2 SASEGT. CDR3 sequence reads: CASRTQAGASNEQFF. CDR3 sequence (DNA): TGTGCCAGCAGGACTCAGGCGGGGGCGAGTAATGAGCAGTTCTTC.

CDR3 loop: CASKGQITEAFF. CDR3 nucleotides: TGTGCCAGCAAGGGGCAGATCACTGAAGCTTTCTTT. The rearrangement links TRBV27 to TRBJ1-1; D is perhaps TRBD1 (5 bases). This CDR3 has 12 residues. The germline CDR1 and CDR2 sequences are MNHEY and SMNVEV (reference sequence). V dropped 7 bases and J dropped 4 bases, with 10 bases sitting between them.

The V call is TRBV7-3, the J call TRBJ2-7; no firm D call. Germline CDR1 and CDR2: SGHTA and FQGTGA. The CDR3 extends over 13 amino acids. Trimming took off 6 bases at V and 3 bases at J, with 12 bases between the two ends. DNA of the CDR3: TGTGCCAGCAGTCCCTACCGGAACTACGAGCAGTACTTC. Translation: CASSPYRNYEQYF.

Only one count was recorded for this clone. The genes are TRBV5-4 and TRBJ2-3; 7 bases line up with TRBD1. V shed 1 base, J shed 4 bases, and the junction held 6 bases outside the gene matches. The germline CDR1 and CDR2 sequences are SGHNT and YYREEE (reference sequence). The CDR3 totals 15 residues. CDR3 nucleotide sequence: TGTGCCAGCAGCTTGCCCAGGGGGTCGGCAGATACGCAGTATTTT. Its translation is CASSLPRGSADTQYF.

V usage is TRBV10-3 and J usage is TRBJ1-1, with 9 bases that match TRBD1. Germline trimming cut 10 bases from V and 4 bases from J; bases unmatched to any gene: 7. From germline, CDR1 is ENHRY and CDR2 SYGVKD. The CDR3 loop spans 13 amino acids. The DNA for the CDR3 is TGTGCCACCAGGGACAGGGTTGGCACTGAAGCTTTCTTT. It translates to CATRDRVGTEAFF.

The chain links TRBV6-1 to TRBJ1-1; no clear D gene. The germline V gene encodes CDR1 MNHNS and CDR2 SASEGT. The CDR3 contains 13 residues. V was trimmed by 3 bases and J by 4 bases, leaving 9 bases between them. The DNA for the CDR3 is TGTGCCAGCAGTGAGTTTGGGGTCACTGAAGCTTTCTTT. Translating gives CASSEFGVTEAFF.

V is TRBV6-4 and J is TRBJ2-3; 9 bases line up with TRBD1. Trimming at V came to 5 bases and at J to 6 bases, leaving 3 bases not matched to a gene. This CDR3 has 13 residues. The germline V gene encodes CDR1 MRHNA and CDR2 SNTAGT. CDR3 in amino acids: CASSTGTGDTQYF. CDR3 bases: TGTGCCAGCAGTACGGGGACAGGGGATACGCAGTATTTT.

This clone was counted a few times. The chain has TRBV6-1 and TRBJ2-5; the D gene is possibly TRBD1 (5 bases). CDR1 MNHNS and CDR2 SASEGT come from the germline V gene. Trimming removed 0 bases at V and 0 bases at J, with 20 bases between. The CDR3 is 19 residues long. The CDR3 nucleotides are TGTGCCAGCAGTGAAGCCCCATTTCGGATAGACAGACACCAAGAGACCCAGTACTTC. This codes for CASSEAPFRIDRHQETQYF.

The rearrangement links TRBV6-4 to TRBJ2-3; D assignment may be TRBD1 or TRBD2 (7 bases each). This CDR3 contains 16 residues. V was clipped by 1 base and J by 2 bases, with 13 bases between them. CDR1 is MRHNA, CDR2 SNTAGT, per germline. In DNA form, the CDR3 reads TGTGCCAGCAGTGACTGGGGGGGACAGAACACAGATACGCAGTATTTT. This codes for CASSDWGGQNTDTQYF.

The gene calls are TRBV5-1 and TRBJ2-5; 11 bases fit TRBD1. J was trimmed by 1 base and V by 4 bases; bases with no gene match: 3. Germline V gives CDR1 SGHRS, CDR2 YFSETQ. The length of the CDR3 is 15 residues. CDR3 in amino acids: CASSIGQGAQETQYF. In nucleotides, the CDR3 is TGCGCCAGCAGCATCGGACAGGGGGCCCAAGAGACCCAGTACTTC.

V and J are TRBV30 and TRBJ2-1; TRBD2 aligns across 7 bases. J gave up 4 bases and V 5 bases, and 8 bases lay outside the gene matches. Germline assignment: CDR1 GTSNPN and CDR2 SVGIG (reference sequence). This CDR3 spans 14 amino acids. CDR3 DNA: TGTGCCTGGGGGGGAGGGGCCTCGTACAATGAGCAGTTCTTC. This encodes CAWGGGASYNEQFF.

The chain employs TRBV6-1 and TRBJ1-6, with 7 bases identical to TRBD1. The CDR3 length is 14 residues. CDR1 MNHNS and CDR2 SASEGT come from the germline V gene. V lost 3 bases to trimming and J lost 5 bases; unmatched junction nucleotides: 1. CDR3 residues: CASSEGQNNSPLHF. CDR3 in DNA: TGTGCCAGCAGTGAGGGACAGAATAATTCACCCCTCCACTTT.

This clone was detected once. The rearrangement uses TRBV18 and TRBJ2-1; TRBD2 aligns across 12 bases. J was trimmed by 6 bases and V by 4 bases; bases with no gene match: 7. The germline V gene encodes CDR1 KGHSH and CDR2 LQKENI. The CDR3 contains 16 residues. This CDR3 is CASSLLASGGGNEQFF. As DNA, the CDR3 is TGTGCCAGCTCACTACTCGCTAGCGGGGGGGGCAATGAGCAGTTCTTC.

The CDR3 loop reads CASSISGWDEQYF. For the CDR3, the DNA is TGCGCCAGCAGCATTAGCGGGTGGGACGAGCAGTACTTC. The chain is built from TRBV5-1 and TRBJ2-7, with 7 bases lining up with TRBD2. J lost 5 bases, V lost 4 bases, and 6 bases had no gene match. Germline loops: CDR1 SGHRS, CDR2 YFSETQ. There are 13 residues in the CDR3.

This chain connects TRBV25-1 to TRBJ2-7; no reliable D call. Trimming removed 5 bases at V and 3 bases at J, with 5 bases between. Germline V lookup: CDR1 MGHDK, CDR2 SYGVNS. The CDR3 has 11 amino acids. In DNA, the CDR3 is TGTGCCAGCAGTCCTCACTACGAGCAGTACTTC. Translating gives CASSPHYEQYF.

The CDR3 loop reads CASSVAGETDTQYF. The CDR3 bases are TGTGCCAGCAGCGTGGCGGGGGAAACAGATACGCAGTATTTT. V usage is TRBV9 and J usage is TRBJ2-3, with 7 nucleotides matching TRBD2. The CDR3 contains 14 residues. Germline V gene sequence: CDR1 SGDLS, CDR2 YYNGEE. V shed 2 bases, J shed 3 bases, and the junction held 3 bases outside the gene matches.

The J gene is TRBJ1-1, the V gene TRBV10-3, with 7 nucleotides matching TRBD1. V trimming: 6 bases; J trimming: 0 bases; junction bases outside the gene matches: 4. This CDR3 has 14 residues. Germline V gene lookup returns CDR1 ENHRY and CDR2 SYGVKD. CDR3 in amino acids: CAISGGQLNTEAFF. In DNA, the CDR3 is TGTGCCATCAGCGGGGGACAGCTGAACACTGAAGCTTTCTTT.

V gene TRBV12-5 combines with J gene TRBJ2-3; D call uncertain. The ends were cut back, 2 bases at V and 5 bases at J, with 14 bases in the middle. There are 15 residues in the CDR3. Per germline, CDR1 LGHNT and CDR2 FRNRAP. Here the CDR3 DNA reads TGTGCTAGTGGTTTGTCAGGCCAGACCGGAGATACGCAGTATTTT. Its translation: CASGLSGQTGDTQYF.

The chain joins TRBV4-2 to TRBJ2-3, with 13 bases identical to TRBD2. Losses at the gene ends were 4 bases for V and 6 bases for J; bases not matched to a gene: 13. The CDR3 has 18 residues. Germline values: CDR1 LGHNA, CDR2 YNFKEQ. The CDR3 DNA sequence: TGTGCCAGCAGCCCCTCGACTAGCGGGGGGCCGGCACAGGATACGCAGTATTTT. Residues: CASSPSTSGGPAQDTQYF.